A selection of T cell receptor beta chains follows, all from one sample in a study of control samples from healthy donors and cancer patients. The method was immunoSEQ multiplex PCR; TCRdb's version includes in-frame clones alone and lacks a portion of them. The table lists about 110,000 clones, roughly nine tenths of them singletons. The sample taken for sequencing was blood. Receptors originate from a human donor in good health. The donor label of this sample is uncertain. Each CDR3 is given with its conserved first and last residue. D genes are given only for firm matches.

d_gene: TRBD1
j_gene: TRBJ2-2
v_gene: TRBV5-6
CDR3nt: TGTGCCAGCAGCTACCGGGACAGGCAAACCGGGGAGCTGTTTTTT
CDR3aa: CASSYRDRQTGELFF

d_gene: TRBD2
j_gene: TRBJ2-1
v_gene: TRBV6-5
CDR3nt: TGTGCCAGCAGTTTTAGCGGGGGGGCCAACAATGAGCAGTTCTTC
CDR3aa: CASSFSGGANNEQFF

d_gene: TRBD1
j_gene: TRBJ1-6
v_gene: TRBV5-1
CDR3nt: TGCGCCAGCAAGGCTGACGGGACAGCGAATTCACCCCTCCACTTT
CDR3aa: CASKADGTANSPLHF

d_gene: -
j_gene: TRBJ1-4
v_gene: TRBV5-4
CDR3nt: TGTGCCAGCAGCCCCGGGACAAGGGGGGAAAAACTGTTTTTT
CDR3aa: CASSPGTRGEKLFF

d_gene: TRBD1
j_gene: TRBJ2-3
v_gene: TRBV2
CDR3nt: TGTGCCAGCAGTGAACAGGGGGCGGCAGATACGCAGTATTTT
CDR3aa: CASSEQGAADTQYF

d_gene: TRBD1
j_gene: TRBJ2-7
v_gene: TRBV6-6
CDR3nt: TGTGCCAGCGGAACAGGGGGTTGGGAGCAGTACTTC
CDR3aa: CASGTGGWEQYF

d_gene: TRBD1
j_gene: TRBJ1-5
v_gene: TRBV3-1/TRBV3-2
CDR3nt: TGTGCCAGCAGCCAAGGGACGGGACAGATCAATCAGCCCCAGCATTTT
CDR3aa: CASSQGTGQINQPQHF

d_gene: -
j_gene: TRBJ1-3
v_gene: TRBV3-1/TRBV3-2
CDR3nt: TGTGCCAGCACCCGCCTCGACAGCGGGGGCTCTGGAAACACCATATATTTT
CDR3aa: CASTRLDSGGSGNTIYF

d_gene: TRBD1
j_gene: TRBJ1-2
v_gene: TRBV7-8
CDR3nt: TGTGCCAGCAGCTCAGACAGGGGAAGCTATGGCTACACCTTC
CDR3aa: CASSSDRGSYGYTF

d_gene: -
j_gene: TRBJ2-5
v_gene: TRBV20-1
CDR3nt: TGCAGTGCTAGTGACAGCAACCAAGAGACCCAGTACTTC
CDR3aa: CSASDSNQETQYF

d_gene: -
j_gene: TRBJ1-3
v_gene: TRBV5-1
CDR3nt: TGCGCCAGCAGCTCGGGGACCTCTGGAAACACCATATATTTT
CDR3aa: CASSSGTSGNTIYF

d_gene: TRBD2
j_gene: TRBJ2-2
v_gene: TRBV24-1
CDR3nt: TGTGCCACCAGTGTCACGGGGGGCACCGGGGAGCTGTTTTTT
CDR3aa: CATSVTGGTGELFF

d_gene: -
j_gene: TRBJ1-2
v_gene: TRBV15
CDR3nt: TGTGCCACCAGCGGCCAGGGCTATGGCTACACCTTC
CDR3aa: CATSGQGYGYTF

d_gene: TRBD1
j_gene: TRBJ1-4
v_gene: TRBV5-5
CDR3nt: TGTGCCAGCAGTCGACAGGACAGGGGGGTCGAAAAACTGTTTTTT
CDR3aa: CASSRQDRGVEKLFF

d_gene: -
j_gene: TRBJ1-1
v_gene: TRBV19
CDR3nt: TGTGCCAGTAGTGCCGGGGGGAACACTGAAGCTTTCTTT
CDR3aa: CASSAGGNTEAFF

d_gene: -
j_gene: TRBJ2-3
v_gene: TRBV12-5
CDR3nt: TGTGCTAGTGGCCTCGGGGAGACAGGAGGGGATACGCAGTATTTT
CDR3aa: CASGLGETGGDTQYF